This TCR beta chain derives from a study of CD4 T cells in relation to SARS-CoV-2 and coronaviruses. For the study at large: After roughly 11 days of antigen culture, PBMC TCR beta CDR3s were sequenced. The restricting HLA molecule for shared crossreactive spike epitopes was mapped.

Trimming pared 1 base from V and 6 bases from J, leaving 9 bases between. This CDR3 is 13 amino acids long. Per the germline V gene, CDR1 is SGHTA and CDR2 is FQGNSA. Roughly 100,000 naive or memory CD4+ cells were cultured with CEF peptides for more than nine days. Sequencing used immunoSEQ multiplex PCR; TCRdb keeps in-frame clones, though not all of them. The data hold around 35,000 clones, with about four fifths observed a single time. Regarding this clone: Its antigen is still unknown.

General study points: No donor gave both pre-pandemic and post-infection samples.

The TCR originated in an adult with COVID-19. V and J are TRBV7-2 and TRBJ1-2, with TRBD1 as a possible D gene (6 bases). The sequencing sample was made of naive CD4+ T cells from PBMCs, cultured in vitro. The sample's subset: naive CD4+ T cells isolated by negative enrichment. CDR3 DNA sequence: TGTGCCAGCAGCTTAGACAGGGATCATGGCTACACCTTC. Translating it yields CASSLDRDHGYTF.